Below, one T cell receptor (beta chain) is given with its context. The target antigen is unknown. Measured with immunoSEQ multiplex PCR; TCRdb has only the in-frame clones, and not every one. The repertoire consists of around 120,000 clones, with around 93% occurring once and the leading ten covering about 1.1%. This record belongs to a study of T cell responses to AZD1222 COVID-19 vaccine. Overall study: Second doses that came at about 4 or about 12 weeks were put together. Whole-study findings and limits: Scientists sampled the repertoires only once the peak T cell response had passed. Donors in the cohort were predominantly white British and more often female, and clonal diversity was possibly underestimated. Spike-specific TCR repertoires showed rising breadth and depth after two AZD1222 doses.

The CDR3 is 12 residues long. V was pared by 6 bases and J by 5 bases, with 10 bases between. Sequences were derived from peripheral blood, sampled on day 0 of AZD1222 vaccination. The sequence was obtained from an adult in good health. This rearrangement joins TRBV12-3 or TRBV12-4 to TRBJ1-2; D perhaps matches TRBD1 (5 bases). For the CDR3, the DNA is TGTGCCAGCAGCGATCAGGGTTATGGCTACACCTTC. This translates into CASSDQGYGYTF.